The clone carrying this TCR beta chain was observed at least ten times. The V end lost 3 bases, the J end lost 0 bases, and 12 bases lay between the germline ends. The CDR3 spans 15 residues. CDR1 and CDR2 (germline): MDHEN, SYDVKM. TCRdb re-called the reads through MiXCR, storing one row per CDR3 protein. The sample carries 450,000 to 550,000 distinct CDR3 sequences, 16% recorded once. This entry comes from a study of T cell repertoires in cytomegalovirus infection. The wider study: It can be stated that public TCR beta signatures indicated CMV infection as well as a matching HLA type.

V and J are TRBV28 and TRBJ2-7, with TRBD1 as a possible D gene (7 bases). This receptor was taken from a human donor in good health (CMV status not recorded). Some clones in this sample may be carry-over from other donors' samples. Input material: CD8+ T cells from PBMCs. The CDR3 is CASSFIQGGSYEQYF. The DNA of the CDR3 is TGTGCCAGCAGTTTCATTCAGGGGGGCTCCTACGAGCAGTACTTC. Full variable domain (remainder filled in from reference TRBV28 and TRBJ2-7): DVKVTQSSRYLVKRTGEKVFLECVQDMDHENMFWYRQDPGLGLRLIYFSYDVKMKEKGDIPEGYSVSREKKERFSLILESASTNQTSMYLCASSFIQGGSYEQYFGPGTRLTVT.